This TCR beta chain was recorded in a study of cytomegalovirus exposure and HLA in healthy donors. Study-wide context: An earlier analysis found roughly 100 million unique TCR beta sequences from around 180 million T cells.

It was with 60 Vbeta and 13 Jbeta primers that the PCR ran. In the original workflow: Unique TCR beta chains numbered approximately 80 million in a later analysis, with roughly 10 million shared. Clones were read by immunoSEQ multiplex PCR, and TCRdb kept only the in-frame ones, dropping some. V and J calls and clone size follow that table, whereas D and trimming were derived from the DNA. The table has roughly 120,000 clones, 55% to 75% seen once. Germline V gene sequence: CDR1 MDHEN, CDR2 SYDVKM. The CDR3 sequence is 16 residues long. V was pared by 10 bases and J by 4 bases, with 18 bases of the junction left unmatched.

The sequencing sample was made of PBMCs. The receptor's source is a woman aged 40 to 50 in good health and CMV-seropositive. This chain links TRBV28 with TRBJ2-7, with 8 bases aligning to TRBD2. Here the CDR3 reads CATSDPSGSITYEQYF. Here the CDR3 DNA reads TGTGCCACAAGTGACCCCAGCGGGAGTATAACTTACGAGCAGTACTTC.